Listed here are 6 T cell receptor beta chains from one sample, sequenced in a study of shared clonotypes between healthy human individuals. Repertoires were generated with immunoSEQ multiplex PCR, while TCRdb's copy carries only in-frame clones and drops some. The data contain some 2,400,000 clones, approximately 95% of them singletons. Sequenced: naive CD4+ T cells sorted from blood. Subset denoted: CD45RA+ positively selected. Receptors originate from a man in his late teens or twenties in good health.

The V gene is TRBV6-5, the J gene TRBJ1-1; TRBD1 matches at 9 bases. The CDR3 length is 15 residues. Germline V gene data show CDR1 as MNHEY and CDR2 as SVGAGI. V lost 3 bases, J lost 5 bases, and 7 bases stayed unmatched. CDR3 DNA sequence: TGTGCCAGCAGTTATCTTACAGGGGGCGCAACTGAAGCTTTCTTT. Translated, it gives CASSYLTGGATEAFF.

The CDR3 nucleotides are TGTGCCAGCAGCGTGACTAGTAGTGAGCAGTTCTTC. This codes for CASSVTSSEQFF. The rearrangement links TRBV9 to TRBJ2-1; D perhaps matches TRBD2 (6 bases). V was pared by 2 bases and J by 9 bases, with 9 bases between. Germline lookup yields CDR1 SGDLS and CDR2 YYNGEE. This CDR3 contains 12 residues.

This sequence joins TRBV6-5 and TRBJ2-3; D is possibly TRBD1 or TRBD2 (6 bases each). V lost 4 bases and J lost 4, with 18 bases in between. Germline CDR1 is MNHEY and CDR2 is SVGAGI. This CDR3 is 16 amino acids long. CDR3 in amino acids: CASSFSPGASPDTQYF. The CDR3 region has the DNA TGTGCCAGCAGTTTTTCCCCGGGGGCGAGTCCAGATACGCAGTATTTT.

CDR3 coding DNA: TGTGCCAGCAGGGAAACAGGGCCGGGATCCTACTACGAGCAGTACTTC. Protein sequence: CASRETGPGSYYEQYF. V and J are TRBV6-1 and TRBJ2-7; D might be TRBD1 (6 bases). This CDR3 is 16 amino acids long. V lost 6 bases and J lost 3, with 21 bases in between. Germline V gene data show CDR1 as MNHNS and CDR2 as SASEGT.

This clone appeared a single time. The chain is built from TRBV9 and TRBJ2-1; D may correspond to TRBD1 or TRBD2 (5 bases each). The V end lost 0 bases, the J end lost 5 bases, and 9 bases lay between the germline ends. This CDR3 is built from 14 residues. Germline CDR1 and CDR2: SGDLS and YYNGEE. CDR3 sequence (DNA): TGTGCCAGCAGCGTAGCCGGGACCCACAATGAGCAGTTCTTC. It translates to CASSVAGTHNEQFF. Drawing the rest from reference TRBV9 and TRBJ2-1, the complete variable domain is DSGVTQTPKHLITATGQRVTLRCSPRSGDLSVYWYQQSLDQGLQFLIQYYNGEERAKGNILERFSAQQFPDLHSELNLSSLELGDSALYFCASSVAGTHNEQFFGPGTRLTVL.

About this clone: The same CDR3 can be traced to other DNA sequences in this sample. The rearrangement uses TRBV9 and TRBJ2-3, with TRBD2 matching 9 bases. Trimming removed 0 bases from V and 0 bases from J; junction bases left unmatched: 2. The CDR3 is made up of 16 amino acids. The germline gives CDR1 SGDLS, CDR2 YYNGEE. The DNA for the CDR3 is TGTGCCAGCAGCGTAGACAGCGGGAGGAGCACAGATACGCAGTATTTT. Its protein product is CASSVDSGRSTDTQYF.